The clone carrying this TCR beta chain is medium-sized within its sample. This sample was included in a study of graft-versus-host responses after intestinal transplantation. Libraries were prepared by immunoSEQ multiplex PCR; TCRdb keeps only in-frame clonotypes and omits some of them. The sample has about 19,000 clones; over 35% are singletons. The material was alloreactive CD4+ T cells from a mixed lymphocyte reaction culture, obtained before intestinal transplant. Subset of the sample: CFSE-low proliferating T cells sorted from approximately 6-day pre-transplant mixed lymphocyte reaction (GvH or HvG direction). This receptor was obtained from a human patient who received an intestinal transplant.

The CDR3 nucleotides read TGTGCCAGCAGCTTAGCGGGGGGCCGCAATCAGCCCCAGCATTTT. This gives the protein CASSLAGGRNQPQHF. The gene calls are TRBV7-6 and TRBJ1-5; the D gene is possibly TRBD1 (6 bases). Per the germline V gene, CDR1 is SGHVS and CDR2 is FNYEAQ. The CDR3 sequence is 15 residues long. V lost 0 bases and J 2 bases, leaving 8 bases between the germline ends. Variable domain in full (rest from reference TRBV7-6 and TRBJ1-5): GAGVSQSPRYKVTKRGQDVALRCDPISGHVSLYWYRQALGQGPEFLTYFNYEAQQDKSGLPNDRFSAERPEGSISTLTIQRTEQRDSAMYRCASSLAGGRNQPQHFGDGTRLSIL.